A selection of T cell receptor beta chains follows, all from one sample in a study of blood T cells in healthy people across ages. TCRdb re-called the 5' RACE reads through MiXCR, storing one row per CDR3 protein. Of about 540,000 distinct CDR3 sequences listed, less than 25% are singletons. The data also belong to a second study, concerning T cells of mothers and their children.

The sample comprised blood. These receptors were obtained from a boy aged 5-17 years in good health. Both conserved end residues are part of each CDR3. A D gene is named only where the DNA matches it firmly. Rows may omit the clone size; those that give it use once, few, many or a size class.

CDR3nt,CDR3aa,abundance,j_gene,d_gene,v_gene
TGTGCCAGTACACAATTAGCGGGAGGGCCCTACGAGCAGTACTTC,CASTQLAGGPYEQYF,few,TRBJ2-7,TRBD2,TRBV7-6
TGTGCCAGCAGCGTAGGTGGTGGGACTAGCGCCAAAAATGAGCAGTTCTTC,CASSVGGGTSAKNEQFF,.,TRBJ2-1,TRBD2,TRBV9
TGCGCCAGCAGCCATGGGTGGACTAGCGGTCAAGAGACCCAGTGCTTC,CASSHGWTSGQETQCF,few,TRBJ2-5,TRBD2,TRBV4-3
TGCAGCGTTCGACAGGGGGCTGATGAGCAGTTCTTC,CSVRQGADEQFF,few,TRBJ2-1,TRBD1,TRBV29-1
TGTGCCAGCAGCCGGGGACTAGTAAACCCCCCAAACAAAGAGACCCAGTACTTC,CASSRGLVNPPNKETQYF,.,TRBJ2-5,TRBD2,TRBV9
TGTGCCATCAGAATGGGACAGAGCCAAGAGACCCAGTACTTC,CAIRMGQSQETQYF,.,TRBJ2-5,TRBD1,TRBV10-3
TGCAGTGCTAGAGTCGCGGGGAAAGAGACCCAGTACTTC,CSARVAGKETQYF,.,TRBJ2-5,.,TRBV20-1
TGCAGTGCTCATCAGGGAAGCAATCAGCCCCAGCATTTT,CSAHQGSNQPQHF,few,TRBJ1-5,.,TRBV20-1
TGTGCCAGCACCAGGGGTCGAGGACAGGGGCGTAATTCACCCCTCCACTTT,CASTRGRGQGRNSPLHF,.,TRBJ1-6,TRBD1,TRBV3-1
TGTGCCAGCAGCTTACAGGGGGAGAAGTATGGCTACACCTTC,CASSLQGEKYGYTF,.,TRBJ1-2,TRBD1,TRBV7-8
TGTGCCAGCAGCTACACCGGGACAGTGGACACAGATACGCAGTATTTT,CASSYTGTVDTDTQYF,few,TRBJ2-3,TRBD1,TRBV27
TGTGCCAGCAGCCCCAGGACTAGCGGGGGTTCTTACAATGAGCAGTTCTTC,CASSPRTSGGSYNEQFF,.,TRBJ2-1,TRBD2,TRBV7-9
TGTGCCAGCAGCAGACAGGGTTTGGCTGGGGAGACCCAGTACTTC,CASSRQGLAGETQYF,.,TRBJ2-5,TRBD1,TRBV2
TGTGCCAGCAGCCAAGATAATAACAGGGCCTACGAGCAGTACTTC,CASSQDNNRAYEQYF,.,TRBJ2-7,.,TRBV3-1
TGTGCCAGCAGCCAATGGCCCACCCACTGGCAGTACTTC,CASSQWPTHWQYF,.,TRBJ2-7,.,TRBV5-6
TGTGCCAGCAGTCCGCTAGTCCGGGGCAGGGGGAGATACGAGCAGTACTTC,CASSPLVRGRGRYEQYF,.,TRBJ2-7,TRBD1,TRBV27
TGTGCCATCAGCGGGACAGGGGGTGATCGCTACACCTTC,CAISGTGGDRYTF,.,TRBJ1-2,TRBD1,TRBV10-3
TGCGCCAGCAGCTTGGTGGCAGGGGACTCCTATGGCTGCACCTTC,CASSLVAGDSYGCTF,.,TRBJ1-2,.,TRBV5-1
TGTGCCAGCAGTTTTGGGTTTCTGGGGGAGCAGTACTTC,CASSFGFLGEQYF,.,TRBJ2-7,.,TRBV12-3/TRBV12-4
TGCGCCAGCAGCTTGGGGCTGCGGGCAGCAAAAGAGACCCAGTACTTC,CASSLGLRAAKETQYF,.,TRBJ2-5,.,TRBV5-1
TGTGCCAGCAGCTTAGTGGGACAGGGAGCTAATGAAAAACTGTTTTTT,CASSLVGQGANEKLFF,.,TRBJ1-4,TRBD1,TRBV7-8
TGTGCCAGCAGCTCGGACAGCTTTTTGGAGACCCAGTACTTC,CASSSDSFLETQYF,few,TRBJ2-5,.,TRBV5-6
TGTGCCAGCAGCTTAGACAGGGTAGCCTACGAGCAGTACTTC,CASSLDRVAYEQYF,many,TRBJ2-7,TRBD1,TRBV5-1
TGTGCCAGCAGACGACTAGCGGGACTTAATAATGAGCAGTTCTTC,CASRRLAGLNNEQFF,few,TRBJ2-1,TRBD2,TRBV27
TGCGCCAGCGGGGAACAGCGGGATGGCTCTGGGGCCAACGTCCTGACTTTC,CASGEQRDGSGANVLTF,few,TRBJ2-6,TRBD2,TRBV5-1
TGTGCCAGCAGACAAGGACAGGGGTATGGGTTAGGGGAGACCCAGTACTTC,CASRQGQGYGLGETQYF,few,TRBJ2-5,TRBD1,TRBV7-9
TGTGCCAGCAGTTTATCCCTAGCGGACGAGCAGTACTTC,CASSLSLADEQYF,few,TRBJ2-7,TRBD2,TRBV28
TGTGCCAGCAGCTTAGGAGGGACAGGCAATCAGCCCCAGCATTTT,CASSLGGTGNQPQHF,few,TRBJ1-5,TRBD1,TRBV7-8
TGTGCCAGCAGTTACGACATTTGGACAGGAAAACCCTACGAGCAGTACTTC,CASSYDIWTGKPYEQYF,once,TRBJ2-7,TRBD1,TRBV6-2/TRBV6-3
TGTGCCAGCAGCCAAGAGGGGACAGGGTACTCTACTGAAGCTTTCTTT,CASSQEGTGYSTEAFF,.,TRBJ1-1,TRBD1,TRBV3-1
TGCAGTGCTAAAGCGGGGGCCAATCTCCAAGAGACCCAGTACTTC,CSAKAGANLQETQYF,.,TRBJ2-5,TRBD2,TRBV20-1
TGTGCCACCAGTGTTGGGGGAGAGAGCACAGATACGCAGTATTTT,CATSVGGESTDTQYF,.,TRBJ2-3,.,TRBV24-1
TGCAGCGTTGAACAAACTGAGGGAGGGAATAACTATGGCTACACCTTC,CSVEQTEGGNNYGYTF,.,TRBJ1-2,.,TRBV29-1
TGCAGCGTCCAGACAGGCTCCTACGAGCAGTACTTC,CSVQTGSYEQYF,few,TRBJ2-7,.,TRBV29-1
TGTGCCAGCTCACCACCGCGTAGCGGGGGACAAGAGACCCAGTACTTC,CASSPPRSGGQETQYF,.,TRBJ2-5,TRBD2,TRBV18
TGTGCCAGCAGCCCAAGACTAGCGGAGGCCTACAATGAGCAGTTCTTC,CASSPRLAEAYNEQFF,.,TRBJ2-1,TRBD2,TRBV13
TGTGCCAGCAGCTTAGAGAGCGGGGGGTCCGACCAAGAGACCCAGTACTTC,CASSLESGGSDQETQYF,.,TRBJ2-5,TRBD2,TRBV7-2
TGTGCCACCAGTGATCCAGGGAGTCAAGAGACCCAGTACTTC,CATSDPGSQETQYF,few,TRBJ2-5,.,TRBV24-1
TGCGCCAGCAGCCAAGATTTACAGGGGGTCAGAGATACGCAGTATTTT,CASSQDLQGVRDTQYF,.,TRBJ2-3,TRBD1,TRBV4-3
TGTGCCTCACAGACGCAGGGACCCTATGGCTACACCTTC,CASQTQGPYGYTF,.,TRBJ1-2,.,TRBV30
TGTGCCAGTAGTGCCTGGGACAGCAACACTGAAGCTTTCTTT,CASSAWDSNTEAFF,.,TRBJ1-1,TRBD1,TRBV19
TGCAGTGCTAGAGCACTAGCGGAACAAGAGACCCAGTACTTC,CSARALAEQETQYF,.,TRBJ2-5,TRBD2,TRBV20-1
.,CASSQPPMQLMKNCFF,few,TRBJ1-4,.,TRBV23-1
TGTGCCAGCAGCGCCCGGGGGTTGTACCAAGAGACCCAGTACTTC,CASSARGLYQETQYF,few,TRBJ2-5,.,TRBV7-9
TGTGCCAGCAGTGTGTGGTTGGAGGGGGCGCGGTACAATGAGCAGTTCTTC,CASSVWLEGARYNEQFF,.,TRBJ2-1,.,TRBV6-1
TGTGCCAGCAGTTACTCCCCCAGGGCCCCACTCGAAACTAATGAAAAACTGTTTTTT,CASSYSPRAPLETNEKLFF,.,TRBJ1-4,.,TRBV6-5
TGTGCCAGCAGCCCGAACAGTCTGATACGAGCTTTCTTT,CASSPNSLIRAFF,few,TRBJ1-1,.,TRBV12-3/TRBV12-4
TGTGCCAGCAGCTTTATGGGACGGATCTCCTACAATGAGCAGTTCTTC,CASSFMGRISYNEQFF,.,TRBJ2-1,.,TRBV7-2
TGTGCCAGCAGTCCAGGGTCGCTCTCTGGGGCCAACGTCCTGACTTTC,CASSPGSLSGANVLTF,few,TRBJ2-6,.,TRBV28
TGTGCCAGCAGCTTAGAGGGAACAGGGGGAGTATATGAGCAGTTCTTC,CASSLEGTGGVYEQFF,once,TRBJ2-1,TRBD1,TRBV7-8
TGTGCCTCTGGGGCCGGGAGCGGCACAGATACGCAGTATTTT,CASGAGSGTDTQYF,.,TRBJ2-3,.,TRBV30
TGTGCCAGCGGAGAGCGGGGAAACCCATACAATGAGCAGTTCTTC,CASGERGNPYNEQFF,.,TRBJ2-1,TRBD2,TRBV28
TGCGCCAGCAGCTTGTCTTCCAACCTTGAAGCTTTCTTT,CASSLSSNLEAFF,.,TRBJ1-1,.,TRBV5-1